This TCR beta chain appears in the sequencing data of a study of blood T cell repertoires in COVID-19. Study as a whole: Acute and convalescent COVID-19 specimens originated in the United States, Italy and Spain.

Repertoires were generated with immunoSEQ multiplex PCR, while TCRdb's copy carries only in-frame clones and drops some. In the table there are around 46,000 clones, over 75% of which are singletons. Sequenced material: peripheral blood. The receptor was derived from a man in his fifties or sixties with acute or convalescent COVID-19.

The CDR3 here is CASSLRYAVGAGTGELFF. CDR3 DNA: TGTGCCAGCAGCTTACGTTACGCTGTGGGGGCTGGCACCGGGGAGCTGTTTTTT. The chain links TRBV5-5 to TRBJ2-2, with a weak D call TRBD1 (6 bases). Trimming took off 2 bases at V and 4 bases at J, with 21 bases between the two ends. CDR1 is SGHKS and CDR2 is YYEKEE in the germline V gene (reference sequence). The CDR3 totals 18 residues.